This section outlines one T cell receptor (beta chain) sequence together with its context. Its antigen is currently unknown. The entry originates in a study of T cells in localized non-small cell lung cancer. The study, taken as a whole, reports: Appearances in adjacent lung were noted for a median approximately 50 of the top 100 tumor clones. Peak T cell clonality was found in uninvolved adjacent lung, exceeding tumor. Analysis by sequencing included only one tumor region, so heterogeneity remains possible. The study linked higher blood T cell density to longer overall survival.

V dropped 2 bases and J dropped 4 bases, with 17 bases sitting between them. The CDR3 totals 16 residues. Germline V gives CDR1 MNHEY, CDR2 SVGAGI. Profiling relied on immunoSEQ multiplex PCR, and the TCRdb table lists in-frame clones only, not all of them. The table lists roughly 26,000 clones, around 85% of them singletons. The TCR originated in a female donor at least 60 years old with stage II squamous cell lung carcinoma. This chain links TRBV6-5 with TRBJ1-2, with unresolved D. Sequencing was performed on peripheral blood, taken before any cancer treatment. CDR3: CASSYRAVSASYGYTF. As DNA, the CDR3 is TGTGCCAGCAGTTACCGGGCAGTCTCAGCGTCCTATGGCTACACCTTC.